Presented here are 5 T cell receptor beta chains from one specimen sequenced in a study of blood T cells in healthy people across ages. Primed by a sample-barcoded 5' primer and a J-beta primer mix, a second PCR proceeded for about 7 to 11 cycles. TCRdb processed the 5' RACE reads anew with MiXCR; each CDR3 protein has one entry. Of hundreds of thousands of distinct CDR3 sequences in the sample, about 51% were seen once. The sequencing sample was made of blood. These receptors were obtained from a woman aged 80 or older in good health.

The DNA of the CDR3 is TGCAGTGCCCAAGGACTAGCGGGAGGGCCCGGCTACGAGCAGTACTTC. It specifies CSAQGLAGGPGYEQYF. The chain links TRBV20-1 to TRBJ2-7; 15 bases align to TRBD2. CDR1 and CDR2 from the germline V gene are DFQATT and SNEGSKA (reference sequence). V shed 6 bases and J 3 bases; nucleotides not matched to a gene: 9. CDR3 length: 16 residues.

As DNA, the CDR3 is TGTGCCAGCAGTTTCCTAGCGGGAAATGAGCAGTACTTC. The encoded protein is CASSFLAGNEQYF. This chain links TRBV7-9 with TRBJ2-5, with 9 bases matching TRBD2. Losses at the gene ends were 6 bases for V and 11 bases for J; bases not matched to a gene: 10. The CDR3 spans 13 residues. Germline V gene lookup returns CDR1 SEHNR and CDR2 FQNEAQ (reference sequence).

This clonotype was observed a few times. This chain links TRBV5-1 with TRBJ1-3, with TRBD1 matching over 8 bases. Germline values: CDR1 SGHRS, CDR2 YFSETQ. V was pared by 0 bases and J by 4 bases, with 6 bases of the junction left unmatched. The CDR3 is 16 amino acids. The CDR3, as DNA: TGCGCCAGCAGCTTGGCCTGGACAGGGATCGGAAACACCATATATTTT. As protein: CASSLAWTGIGNTIYF.

Worth noting for this clonotype: This may be a read error: a much more frequent sequence differs by one nucleotide. V gene TRBV20-1 combines with J gene TRBJ1-2; possible D gene TRBD1, 6 bases. Germline assignment: CDR1 DFQATT and CDR2 SNEGSKA (reference sequence). This CDR3 region has 14 residues. The V and J ends lost 0 bases and 4 bases respectively, with 12 bases between them. The CDR3 loop is CSARDRGQRYGYTF. The CDR3 DNA reads as TGCAGTGCTAGAGATCGAGGACAGCGCTATGGCTACACCTTC.

The V gene is TRBV27, the J gene TRBJ1-1, with D uncertain. This CDR3 is built from 12 residues. V was trimmed by 8 bases and J by 4 bases, leaving 11 bases between them. In germline, CDR1 is MNHEY, CDR2 SMNVEV (reference sequence). CDR3 amino acids: CASWKWVTEAFF. The CDR3 region has the DNA TGTGCCAGCTGGAAATGGGTCACTGAAGCTTTCTTT.